This T cell receptor (beta chain) was documented in a study of shared clonotypes between healthy human individuals. Across the whole study: CD8 memory received one plate per donor, CD8 naive two, CD4 memory three and CD4 naive three.

General observations from the study: Around 5.4% of naive CD4 clonotypes were common to a handful of donors. The researchers took only blood, and tissue repertoires probably look different. Non-shared clonotypes were found to have lower generation probabilities than the clonotypes that were shared by all four of the sorted-subset donors.

The CDR3 totals 16 residues. V dropped 2 bases and J dropped 5 bases, with 19 bases sitting between them. CDR1 and CDR2 (germline): LGHNA, YSLEER. Sequencing used immunoSEQ multiplex PCR; TCRdb keeps in-frame clones, though not all of them. The sample comprises around 1.5 million clones, roughly 98% of which are singletons, and about 0.42% rests with the top ten. To note about this clone: The target antigen is unknown.

The J gene is TRBJ2-7, the V gene TRBV4-3, with a weak D call TRBD2 (5 bases). The TCR originated in a young man in good health. The sequencing sample was made of naive CD4+ T cells sorted from blood. The subset denotes: CD45RA+ positively selected. CDR3 coding DNA: TGCGCCAGCAGCCAACCCATGGACTTTTTCCCCAACGAGCAGTACTTC. It specifies CASSQPMDFFPNEQYF.